This is a list of T cell receptor beta chains from one sample in a study of T-cell memory formation after mild COVID-19. TCRdb re-called the 5' RACE reads through MiXCR, storing one row per CDR3 protein. The sample includes 300,000 or so distinct CDR3 sequences, 15% to 20% of them seen just once. Sequencing was carried out using PBMCs or a T cell subset sorted from them (not recorded which). Every receptor here comes from a young man who had mild COVID-19 (a few samples of this study predate the infection). Cell type and time point are not known. The CDR3 runs from the conserved cysteine through the conserved F or W.

J: TRBJ2-4
V: TRBV7-9
CDR3: CASSYRTGGAVKNIQYF

J: TRBJ2-3
V: TRBV7-2
CDR3: CASSPQTGSTDTQYF

J: TRBJ2-3
V: TRBV7-2
CDR3: CASSFGLAQGDTQYF

J: TRBJ1-5
V: TRBV15
CDR3: CATSRNLNQPQHF

J: TRBJ2-3
V: TRBV20-1
CDR3: CSAHFPQGTDTQYF

J: TRBJ2-1
V: TRBV7-7
CDR3: CASSSWGTGGDEQFF

J: TRBJ2-3
V: TRBV5-4
CDR3: CASSLDGPGTDTQYF

J: TRBJ1-1
V: TRBV7-2
CDR3: CASSLIRARGTEAFF

J: TRBJ2-2
V: TRBV7-3
CDR3: CASSLGRDGNTGELFF

J: TRBJ2-3
V: TRBV20-1
CDR3: CSARERDSTDTQYF

J: TRBJ1-5
V: TRBV12-3/TRBV12-4
CDR3: CASIEGLGNQPQHF

J: TRBJ1-2
V: TRBV6-2/TRBV6-3
CDR3: CASRSDRADGYTF

J: TRBJ1-2
V: TRBV12-3/TRBV12-4
CDR3: CASKWTGFYGYTF

J: TRBJ1-1
V: TRBV20-1
CDR3: CSVEGEAYTEAFF

J: TRBJ1-1
V: TRBV9
CDR3: CASSVGMENTEAFF

J: TRBJ1-1
V: TRBV12-3/TRBV12-4
CDR3: CASRRGRGTDANTEAFF

J: TRBJ2-3
V: TRBV19
CDR3: CASSIIRANRPNQKEDTQYF

J: TRBJ2-3
V: TRBV7-2
CDR3: CASSAYDTQYF

J: TRBJ2-7
V: TRBV4-3
CDR3: CASSQVRSGLGEQYF

J: TRBJ2-5
V: TRBV12-3/TRBV12-4
CDR3: CASSLEGAGRETQYF

J: TRBJ1-3
V: TRBV5-5
CDR3: CASSLGHGHGNTIYF

J: TRBJ2-5
V: TRBV12-3/TRBV12-4
CDR3: CASSPGFQETQYF

J: TRBJ1-2
V: TRBV12-5
CDR3: CASSTTGGNGYTF

J: TRBJ2-5
V: TRBV4-2
CDR3: CASSQEYRVLGTQYF

J: TRBJ2-5
V: TRBV6-5
CDR3: CASSPEGTETQYF

J: TRBJ1-2
V: TRBV7-2
CDR3: CASSLLGLGYTF